The 18 T cell receptor beta chains below all came from one sample that was sequenced in a study of blood T cell repertoires in COVID-19. Produced via immunoSEQ multiplex PCR; TCRdb's table is partial and in-frame only. The repertoire includes 90,000 to 110,000 clones, about four fifths of them detected once, and 15% sits in the top ten. The sample consisted of peripheral blood. These receptors were collected from a woman aged 80 or older with acute or convalescent COVID-19.

This rearrangement joins TRBV18 to TRBJ1-2; TRBD1 matches 9 bases. V was pared by 3 bases and J by 2 bases, with 4 bases of the junction left unmatched. Germline V gives CDR1 KGHSH, CDR2 LQKENI. CDR3 length: 15 amino acids. CDR3 loop: CASSPRTGENYGYTF. The CDR3 nucleotides read TGTGCCAGCTCACCTAGGACAGGGGAAAACTATGGCTACACCTTC.

The chain carries TRBV27 and TRBJ2-5, with TRBD2 as a possible D gene (6 bases). V was trimmed by 0 bases and J by 0 bases, leaving 8 bases between them. The germline CDR1 and CDR2 sequences are MNHEY and SMNVEV (reference sequence). The CDR3 sequence is 15 residues long. CDR3 loop: CASSLSWGDQETQYF. In DNA form, the CDR3 reads TGTGCCAGCAGTTTATCATGGGGGGACCAAGAGACCCAGTACTTC.

The chain joins TRBV28 to TRBJ1-4, with TRBD1 matching over 8 bases. Trimming cost V 3 bases and J 7 bases; bases outside gene matches: 4. The germline V gene has CDR1 MDHEN and CDR2 SYDVKM. The CDR3 totals 14 residues. CDR3 DNA sequence: TGTGCCAGCAGTTTCAGGACAGGGATTGAAAAACTGTTTTTT. Translation: CASSFRTGIEKLFF.

The CDR3 sequence: CASSFSGSTSGEQFF. The CDR3 DNA reads TGCGCCAGCAGCTTTAGCGGGAGTACCTCCGGTGAGCAGTTCTTC. The rearrangement uses TRBV5-1 and TRBJ2-1; 9 nucleotides match TRBD2. The CDR3 extends over 15 amino acids. After removal of 2 bases from V and 9 bases from J, the junction contained 9 bases not matched to a gene. Per germline, CDR1 SGHRS and CDR2 YFSETQ.

This chain uses TRBV3-1 (or the pseudogene TRBV3-2) with TRBJ2-5; 10 nucleotides line up with TRBD1. This CDR3 has 18 residues. With 1 base clipped from V and 4 bases from J, the junction kept 12 bases outside the gene matches. The germline V gene has CDR1 LGHDT and CDR2 YNNKEL (reference sequence). CDR3 loop: CASSQVRGGQGGRETQYF. CDR3 bases: TGTGCCAGCAGCCAAGTAAGGGGTGGACAGGGGGGACGAGAGACCCAGTACTTC.

The sample holds many counts of this clone. This sequence joins TRBV30 and TRBJ1-2; D call uncertain. Germline CDR1 is GTSNPN and CDR2 is SVGIG (reference sequence). The CDR3 has 12 residues. V dropped 1 base and J dropped 8 bases, with 11 bases sitting between them. The CDR3 nucleotides read TGTGCCTGGAGTGGAGTAGGCGGGGGCTACACCTTC. This translates into CAWSGVGGGYTF.

This clone was seen only once. The chain couples TRBV7-6 to TRBJ2-5; D remains unclear. This CDR3 is built from 12 residues. Germline lookup yields CDR1 SGHVS and CDR2 FNYEAQ. Trimming took 5 bases from V and 2 from J, leaving 6 bases between them. The CDR3 DNA is TGTGCCAGCAGCCCCGGTCAAGAGACCCAGTACTTC. It encodes CASSPGQETQYF.

The chain is built from TRBV28 and TRBJ1-4; a possible D gene is TRBD1 (5 bases). This CDR3 has 14 amino acids. Germline V lookup: CDR1 MDHEN, CDR2 SYDVKM. V was shortened by 2 bases and J by 4 bases, with 8 bases between the two germline ends. DNA for the CDR3: TGTGCCAGCAGTTTACCAGGGAATAATGAAAAACTGTTTTTT. Its translation: CASSLPGNNEKLFF.

The V and J genes are TRBV5-1 and TRBJ2-2; D perhaps matches TRBD1 (5 bases). This CDR3 is 12 amino acids long. The V end lost 1 base, the J end lost 8 bases, and 6 bases lay between the germline ends. Looked up from germline, CDR1 is SGHRS and CDR2 is YFSETQ. This chain's CDR3 is CASSLQGGELFF. CDR3 nucleotides: TGCGCCAGCAGCTTGCAGGGAGGGGAGCTGTTTTTT.

The chain has TRBV6-5 and TRBJ1-1; the D gene is possibly TRBD1 (5 bases). V lost 5 bases to trimming and J lost 3 bases, with 10 bases between them. The CDR3 runs 13 residues. Germline V gene sequence: CDR1 MNHEY, CDR2 SVGAGI. DNA for the CDR3: TGTGCCAGCAGTCCCCGGGGGGACACTGAAGCTTTCTTT. It translates to CASSPRGDTEAFF.

The genes are TRBV4-1 and TRBJ2-7; weak D call: TRBD1 (6 bases). This CDR3 is built from 16 residues. V lost 1 base, J lost 2 bases, and 15 bases lay in between. Germline V gives CDR1 MGHRA, CDR2 YSYEKL. The CDR3 nucleotides read TGCGCCAGCAGCCAAGCCAGGACAGCCGCCACCTACGAGCAGTACTTC. Protein: CASSQARTAATYEQYF.

The chain has TRBV2 and TRBJ1-5; D gene ambiguous. From germline, CDR1 is SNHLY and CDR2 FYNNEI. The CDR3 is 12 amino acids. The V gene lost 8 bases and the J gene lost 3 bases, with 8 bases spanning the gap. CDR3 bases: TGTGCCAGCCGGGATGACAATCAGCCCCAGCATTTT. Protein product: CASRDDNQPQHF.

The V gene is TRBV9, the J gene TRBJ2-3; maybe TRBD2 (6 bases). The CDR3 loop spans 15 amino acids. The germline V and J ends were trimmed by 0 bases and 1 base, with 9 bases remaining between them. CDR1 is SGDLS, CDR2 YYNGEE, per germline. CDR3 loop: CASSVEASGTDTQYF. The CDR3, as DNA: TGTGCCAGCAGCGTAGAGGCTAGCGGCACAGATACGCAGTATTTT.

Concerning this clone itself: Other nucleotide sequences in the sample specify the same CDR3. This chain uses TRBV19 with TRBJ2-1; D is unresolved. V lost 1 base, J lost 8 bases, and 9 bases lay in between. Germline CDR1 reads LNHDA; CDR2 reads SQIVND (reference sequence). This CDR3 comprises 13 residues. The CDR3 bases are TGTGCCAGTAGTATAGCGGGTCGCGATGAGCAGTTCTTC. It specifies CASSIAGRDEQFF.

The chain combines TRBV11-2 with TRBJ2-1; 9 bases align to TRBD2. Germline values: CDR1 SGHAT, CDR2 FQNNGV. The ends lost 3 bases at V and 9 bases at J; junction bases unmatched: 15. This CDR3 spans 17 amino acids. The CDR3 spells CASSFLSLAGVEGEQFF. The CDR3 DNA reads TGTGCCAGCAGCTTTCTTTCCTTAGCGGGAGTGGAGGGTGAGCAGTTCTTC. The whole variable domain, remainder taken from reference TRBV11-2 and TRBJ2-1, is EAGVAQSPRYKIIEKRQSVAFWCNPISGHATLYWYQQILGQGPKLLIQFQNNGVVDDSQLPKDRFSAERLKGVDSTLKIQPAKLEDSAVYLCASSFLSLAGVEGEQFFGPGTRLTVL.

V and J are TRBV20-1 and TRBJ1-2, with a tentative D call TRBD1 (6 bases). The CDR3 is 10 amino acids. Germline V CDR1 and CDR2: DFQATT, SNEGSKA (reference sequence). V was shortened by 5 bases and J by 6 bases, with 7 bases between the two germline ends. The CDR3 DNA follows: TGCAGTGCTCAGGGGAATGGCTACACCTTC. This sequence encodes CSAQGNGYTF.

This chain joins TRBV19 and TRBJ2-5; TRBD2 aligns across 13 bases. CDR1 is LNHDA and CDR2 is SQIVND in the germline V gene (reference sequence). The V gene end was trimmed by 4 bases and the J gene end by 5 bases; junction bases not matched to a gene: 7. The CDR3 runs 16 residues. CDR3 sequence (DNA): TGTGCCAGTAGTAACCACGGACTAGCGGGAGTTGAGACCCAGTACTTC. Translation: CASSNHGLAGVETQYF.

This clone was observed a single time. The genes are TRBV5-1 and TRBJ2-1, with 7 bases that match TRBD1. The germline gives CDR1 SGHRS, CDR2 YFSETQ. J gave up 1 base and V 4 bases, and 17 bases lay outside the gene matches. The CDR3 extends over 19 amino acids. For the CDR3, the DNA is TGCGCCAGCAGCCGCGACGCAGATGGGACAGTGTTATCCTACAATGAGCAGTTCTTC. Translating gives CASSRDADGTVLSYNEQFF.